The next 21 T cell receptor beta chains were all read from a single sample in a study of blood T cell repertoires in COVID-19. TCRdb's table, derived via immunoSEQ multiplex PCR, lists solely in-frame clones and lacks some. The table records approximately 260,000 clones, about 87% of them present only once. The material sequenced was peripheral blood. The receptors stem from a human donor in a cohort sampled during active COVID-19.

The CDR3 bases are TGTGCCAGCAGCGTTAGCGGGGGGAACACCGGGGAGCTGTTTTTT. It translates to CASSVSGGNTGELFF. The rearrangement uses TRBV9 and TRBJ2-2, with 9 bases fitting TRBD2. The germline CDR1 and CDR2 sequences are SGDLS and YYNGEE. The trim removed 2 bases at V and 1 base at J, leaving 0 bases unmatched. The length of the CDR3 is 15 residues.

This rearrangement joins TRBV28 to TRBJ1-2; weak D call: TRBD1 (5 bases). Trimming cost V 2 bases and J 7 bases, with 11 bases left between them. The CDR3 spans 13 residues. CDR1 MDHEN and CDR2 SYDVKM come from the germline V gene. CDR3 sequence (DNA): TGTGCCAGCAGTTTAATAAGGGGTCGTGGCTACACCTTC. Its protein is CASSLIRGRGYTF.

The chain carries TRBV5-8 and TRBJ2-4, with 8 positions matching TRBD1. CDR1 SGHTS and CDR2 YDEGEE come from the germline V gene. The CDR3 runs 20 residues. The J segment lost 1 base and the V segment lost 3 bases, leaving 18 bases of the junction unmatched. The CDR3 loop is CASSSGRTGSVWFAKNIQYF. The CDR3 region has the DNA TGTGCCAGCAGCTCCGGTAGGACAGGGTCGGTTTGGTTTGCCAAAAACATTCAGTACTTC.

This sequence joins TRBV27 and TRBJ2-7; 11 bases are a match to TRBD1. Germline CDR1 reads MNHEY; CDR2 reads SMNVEV (reference sequence). The CDR3 extends over 15 amino acids. The V gene end was trimmed by 3 bases and the J gene end by 2 bases; junction bases not matched to a gene: 3. CDR3 coding DNA: TGTGCCAGCAGTTTCCCGGGACAGGGGGCCTACGAGCAGTACTTC. Protein product: CASSFPGQGAYEQYF.

This clone is a singleton in its sample. This chain connects TRBV29-1 to TRBJ2-7, with TRBD2 identical over 7 bases. Germline V CDR1 and CDR2: SQVTM, ANQGSEA. With V trimmed by 4 bases and J by 3 bases, 9 bases remained unmatched. This CDR3 has 14 amino acids. The CDR3 protein is CSVGGAGDLYEQYF. The CDR3 DNA reads as TGCAGCGTTGGGGGCGCGGGGGACCTCTACGAGCAGTACTTC.

V is TRBV7-9 and J is TRBJ1-1; possibly TRBD1 for D (6 bases). This CDR3 spans 15 amino acids. Trimming took off 6 bases at V and 0 bases at J, with 14 bases between the two ends. Germline CDR1 is SEHNR and CDR2 is FQNEAQ (reference sequence). CDR3 DNA: TGTGCCAGCAGTCAACAGGGCATCGTGAACACTGAAGCTTTCTTT. Translating it yields CASSQQGIVNTEAFF. Based on the CDR3 plus reference TRBV7-9 and TRBJ1-1, the full variable domain is DTGVSQNPRHKITKRGQNVTFRCDPISEHNRLYWYRQTLGQGPEFLTYFQNEAQLEKSRLLSDRFSAERPKGSFSTLEIQRTEQGDSAMYLCASSQQGIVNTEAFFGQGTRLTVV.

This clone came up once. CDR3 bases: TGTGCCAGCAGCCTACTAGCGGGAGACTACAATGAGCAGTTCTTC. It translates to CASSLLAGDYNEQFF. The V gene is TRBV5-6, the J gene TRBJ2-1, with 11 bases lining up with TRBD2. CDR3 length: 15 residues. Germline V gene lookup returns CDR1 SGHDT and CDR2 YYEEEE. The J segment lost 3 bases and the V segment lost 4 bases, leaving 3 bases of the junction unmatched.

This chain links TRBV10-1 with TRBJ2-1, with 10 bases lining up with TRBD2. Germline V CDR1 and CDR2: WNHNN, SYGVQD (reference sequence). Trimming took 2 bases from V and 9 from J; bases not matched to a gene: 10. The CDR3 extends over 16 amino acids. CDR3 DNA: TGCGCCAGCAGTGAGGTGGGAAGCGGGAGGGCCGGTGAGCAGTTCTTC. This encodes CASSEVGSGRAGEQFF.

The chain links TRBV28 to TRBJ1-4, with D possibly matching TRBD1 (5 bases). There are 13 residues in the CDR3. Germline CDR1 and CDR2: MDHEN and SYDVKM. The V and J ends lost 9 bases and 7 bases respectively, with 15 bases between them. For the CDR3, the DNA is TGTGCCAGTAACGGGGGAAGGGTTGAAAAACTGTTTTTT. Translation: CASNGGRVEKLFF.

The chain links TRBV10-3 to TRBJ2-1, with 7 bases fitting TRBD1. V shed 3 bases and J 7 bases; nucleotides not matched to a gene: 6. This CDR3 region has 14 residues. Germline CDR1 reads ENHRY; CDR2 reads SYGVKD. DNA of the CDR3: TGTGCCATCAGTGATGAGGGGGCGGCAAATGAGCAGTTCTTC. The encoded protein is CAISDEGAANEQFF.

The chain links TRBV4-1 to TRBJ2-1; 7 nucleotides line up with TRBD1. Germline assignment: CDR1 MGHRA and CDR2 YSYEKL. This CDR3 spans 16 amino acids. The ends lost 0 bases at V and 7 bases at J; junction bases unmatched: 9. This CDR3 reads CASSQDPWGQRNEQFF. Written as DNA, the CDR3 is TGCGCCAGCAGCCAAGATCCGTGGGGACAGAGGAATGAGCAGTTCTTC.

The chain combines TRBV2 with TRBJ2-7, with TRBD2 matching over 10 bases. V lost 2 bases to trimming and J lost 4 bases; unmatched junction nucleotides: 5. Germline V gene sequence: CDR1 SNHLY, CDR2 FYNNEI. The CDR3 is 15 residues long. CDR3 nucleotides: TGTGCCAGCAGTGAAACTTCTAGCGGGAGTTACGAGCAGTACTTC. Translation: CASSETSSGSYEQYF.

The chain combines TRBV10-2 with TRBJ2-7; 14 bases align to TRBD2. This CDR3 comprises 14 residues. Germline CDR1 is WSHSY and CDR2 is SAAADI. With V trimmed by 4 bases and J by 4 bases, 0 bases remained unmatched. In DNA form, the CDR3 reads TGCGCCAGCAGTGGACTAGCGGGGGGGTACGAGCAGTACTTC. Amino acid sequence: CASSGLAGGYEQYF.

This chain joins TRBV28 and TRBJ1-3; D not certain. Germline CDR1 MDHEN, CDR2 SYDVKM. Trimming removed 3 bases at V and 3 bases at J, with 9 bases between. The CDR3 spans 14 residues. The CDR3 is CASSLEDLGNTIYF. CDR3 DNA sequence: TGTGCCAGCAGTTTGGAGGACCTTGGAAACACCATATATTTT.

This chain links TRBV9 with TRBJ2-5, with 9 bases matching TRBD1. CDR1 and CDR2 (germline): SGDLS, YYNGEE. The junction had 6 bases not matched to a gene; V was cut back by 4 bases and J by 2 bases. This CDR3 contains 15 residues. CDR3 in DNA: TGTGCCAGCAGCTCGGACAGGGGACCACAAGAGACCCAGTACTTC. Amino acid sequence: CASSSDRGPQETQYF.

CDR3 nucleotide sequence: TGCGCCAGCAGCAAGCGACTAGCGGGGACTCCCTACAATGAGCAGTTCTTC. Its translation is CASSKRLAGTPYNEQFF. The rearrangement joins TRBV5-1 to TRBJ2-1, with 11 bases matching TRBD2. The germline gives CDR1 SGHRS, CDR2 YFSETQ. The CDR3 spans 17 residues. V trimming: 4 bases; J trimming: 2 bases; junction bases outside the gene matches: 8.

In DNA form, the CDR3 reads TGTGCCAGCAGGTTGTTACAGGGTCACACTGAAGCTTTCTTT. It yields the protein CASRLLQGHTEAFF. V and J are TRBV5-6 and TRBJ1-1, with D tentatively TRBD1 (6 bases). The CDR3 sequence is 14 residues long. With 5 bases removed from V and 3 bases from J, the gap between germline ends came to 14 bases. Germline loops: CDR1 SGHDT, CDR2 YYEEEE.

The J gene is TRBJ2-4, the V gene TRBV4-1; TRBD1 might be the D (5 bases). V shed 0 bases and J shed 2 bases, with 17 bases lying between them. The germline V gene has CDR1 MGHRA and CDR2 YSYEKL. The CDR3 sequence is 18 residues long. The CDR3 DNA sequence: TGCGCCAGCAGCCAAGATCGACCCTGGGGCGGTTCCAAAAACATTCAGTACTTC. It codes for CASSQDRPWGGSKNIQYF.

The V gene is TRBV4-1, the J gene TRBJ2-3; a possible D gene is TRBD1 (6 bases). Trimming stripped 0 bases from V and 5 bases from J, with 12 bases between. The germline V gene has CDR1 MGHRA and CDR2 YSYEKL. CDR3 length: 15 residues. DNA of the CDR3: TGCGCCAGCAGCCAAGATCTACAGGGAAGAGATACGCAGTATTTT. This encodes CASSQDLQGRDTQYF.

The chain joins TRBV10-2 to TRBJ2-7; the D gene is possibly TRBD2 (6 bases). With 3 bases removed from V and 7 bases from J, the gap between germline ends came to 19 bases. Germline V gene data show CDR1 as WSHSY and CDR2 as SAAADI. The CDR3 length is 15 residues. The CDR3 DNA reads TGCGCCAGCAGTGAAGAACTAGCCCCCCCCTGGGAGCAGTACTTC. This encodes CASSEELAPPWEQYF.

The CDR3 DNA sequence: TGTGCCAGCAAATCGTCGGGAACCTTCTCCTACAATGAGCAGTTCTTC. This gives the protein CASKSSGTFSYNEQFF. V is TRBV11-2 and J is TRBJ2-1; tentative D call: TRBD2 (5 bases). V lost 7 bases to trimming and J lost 0 bases, with 16 bases between them. Germline-derived CDR1 and CDR2 are SGHAT and FQNNGV. This CDR3 comprises 16 residues. Full variable domain (missing parts from reference TRBV11-2 and TRBJ2-1): EAGVAQSPRYKIIEKRQSVAFWCNPISGHATLYWYQQILGQGPKLLIQFQNNGVVDDSQLPKDRFSAERLKGVDSTLKIQPAKLEDSAVYLCASKSSGTFSYNEQFFGPGTRLTVL.